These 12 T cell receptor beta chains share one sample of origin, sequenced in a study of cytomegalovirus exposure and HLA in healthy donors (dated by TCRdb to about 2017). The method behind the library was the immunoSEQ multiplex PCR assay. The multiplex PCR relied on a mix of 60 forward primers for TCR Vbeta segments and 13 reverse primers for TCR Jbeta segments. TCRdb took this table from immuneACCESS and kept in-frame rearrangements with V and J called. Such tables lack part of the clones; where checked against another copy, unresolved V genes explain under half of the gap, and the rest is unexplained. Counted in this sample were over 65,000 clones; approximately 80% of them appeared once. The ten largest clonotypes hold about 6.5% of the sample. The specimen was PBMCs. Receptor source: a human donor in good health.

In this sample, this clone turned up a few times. CDR3 coding DNA: TGTGCCAGCAGTGAACAGGGAGGGTCCCTCCACTTT. Residues: CASSEQGGSLHF. J is TRBJ1-6 and V is TRBV6-1, with TRBD1 as a possible D gene (5 bases). The V gene lost 2 bases and the J gene lost 14 bases, with 10 bases spanning the gap. In germline, CDR1 is MNHNS, CDR2 SASEGT. The CDR3 length is 12 residues.

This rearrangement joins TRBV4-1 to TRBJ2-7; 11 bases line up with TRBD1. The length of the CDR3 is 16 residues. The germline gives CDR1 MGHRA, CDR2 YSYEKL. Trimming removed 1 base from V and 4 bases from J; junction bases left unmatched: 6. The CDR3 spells CASSQVRTGGAYEQYF. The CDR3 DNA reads TGCGCCAGCAGCCAAGTCCGGACAGGGGGCGCGTACGAGCAGTACTTC.

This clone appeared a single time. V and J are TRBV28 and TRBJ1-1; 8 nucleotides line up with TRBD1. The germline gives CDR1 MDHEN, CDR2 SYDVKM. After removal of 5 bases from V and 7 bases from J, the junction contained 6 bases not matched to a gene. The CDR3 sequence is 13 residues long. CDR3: CASSPRGPGEAFF. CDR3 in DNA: TGTGCCAGCAGTCCCAGGGGGCCGGGTGAAGCTTTCTTT.

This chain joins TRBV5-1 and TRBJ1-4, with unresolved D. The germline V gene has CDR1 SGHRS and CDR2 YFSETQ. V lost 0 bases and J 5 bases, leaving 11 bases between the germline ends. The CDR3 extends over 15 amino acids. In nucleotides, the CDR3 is TGCGCCAGCAGCTTGGACGGAGCCTTAAATGAAAAACTGTTTTTT. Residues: CASSLDGALNEKLFF.

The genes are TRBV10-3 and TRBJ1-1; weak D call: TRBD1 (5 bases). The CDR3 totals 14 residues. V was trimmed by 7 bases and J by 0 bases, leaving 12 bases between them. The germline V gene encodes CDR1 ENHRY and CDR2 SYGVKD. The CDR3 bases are TGTGCCATCACCCGGGACTCCTTGAACACTGAAGCTTTCTTT. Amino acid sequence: CAITRDSLNTEAFF.

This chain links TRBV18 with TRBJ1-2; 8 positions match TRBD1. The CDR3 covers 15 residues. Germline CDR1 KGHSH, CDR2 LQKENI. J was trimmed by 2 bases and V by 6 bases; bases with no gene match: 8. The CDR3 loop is CASSQQGEGNYGYTF. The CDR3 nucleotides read TGTGCCAGCTCGCAACAGGGGGAAGGGAACTATGGCTACACCTTC.

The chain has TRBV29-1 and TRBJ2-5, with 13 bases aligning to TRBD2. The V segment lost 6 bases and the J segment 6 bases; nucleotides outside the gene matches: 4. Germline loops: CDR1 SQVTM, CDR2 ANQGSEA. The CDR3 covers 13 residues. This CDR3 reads CSVRTSGGKTQYF. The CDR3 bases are TGCAGCGTCCGGACTAGCGGGGGAAAGACCCAGTACTTC.

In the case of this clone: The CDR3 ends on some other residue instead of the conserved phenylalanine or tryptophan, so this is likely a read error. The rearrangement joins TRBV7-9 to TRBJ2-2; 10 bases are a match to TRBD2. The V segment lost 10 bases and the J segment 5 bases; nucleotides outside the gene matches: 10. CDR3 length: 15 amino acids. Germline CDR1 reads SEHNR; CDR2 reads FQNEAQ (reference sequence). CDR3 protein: CATSLAGGVTGELFC. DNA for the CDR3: TGTGCCACCTCGTTAGCGGGGGGAGTTACCGGGGAGCTGTTTTGT.

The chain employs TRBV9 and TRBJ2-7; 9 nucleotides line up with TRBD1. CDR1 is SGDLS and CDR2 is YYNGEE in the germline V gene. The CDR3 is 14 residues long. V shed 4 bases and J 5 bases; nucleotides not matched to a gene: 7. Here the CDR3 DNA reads TGTGCCAGCAGCCCCGGGACAGGGTTCGACGAGCAGTACTTC. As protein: CASSPGTGFDEQYF.

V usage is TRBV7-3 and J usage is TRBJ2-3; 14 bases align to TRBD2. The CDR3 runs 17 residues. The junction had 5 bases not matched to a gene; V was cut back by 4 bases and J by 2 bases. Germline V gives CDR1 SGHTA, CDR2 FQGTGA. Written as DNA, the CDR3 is TGTGCCAGCAGCTCCCGGACTAGCGGGGGGTTCACAGATACGCAGTATTTT. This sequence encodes CASSSRTSGGFTDTQYF.

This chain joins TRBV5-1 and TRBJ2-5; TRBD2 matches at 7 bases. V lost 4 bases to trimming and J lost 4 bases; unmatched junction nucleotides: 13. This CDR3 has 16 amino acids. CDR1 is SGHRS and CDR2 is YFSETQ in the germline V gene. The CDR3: CASSIDVGGGIETQYF. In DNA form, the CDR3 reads TGCGCCAGCAGCATCGACGTGGGGGGGGGAATAGAGACCCAGTACTTC.

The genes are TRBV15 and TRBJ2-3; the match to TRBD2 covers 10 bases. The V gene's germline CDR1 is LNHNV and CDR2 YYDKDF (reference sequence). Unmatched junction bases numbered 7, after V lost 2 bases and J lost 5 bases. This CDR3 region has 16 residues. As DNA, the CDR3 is TGTGCCACCAGCAGAAGAGCGGGGGGGCCTGGAGATACGCAGTATTTT. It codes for CATSRRAGGPGDTQYF. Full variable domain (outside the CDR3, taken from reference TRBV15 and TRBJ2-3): DAMVIQNPRYQVTQFGKPVTLSCSQTLNHNVMYWYQQKSSQAPKLLFHYYDKDFNNEADTPDNFQSRRPNTSFCFLDIRSPGLGDTAMYLCATSRRAGGPGDTQYFGPGTRLTVL.